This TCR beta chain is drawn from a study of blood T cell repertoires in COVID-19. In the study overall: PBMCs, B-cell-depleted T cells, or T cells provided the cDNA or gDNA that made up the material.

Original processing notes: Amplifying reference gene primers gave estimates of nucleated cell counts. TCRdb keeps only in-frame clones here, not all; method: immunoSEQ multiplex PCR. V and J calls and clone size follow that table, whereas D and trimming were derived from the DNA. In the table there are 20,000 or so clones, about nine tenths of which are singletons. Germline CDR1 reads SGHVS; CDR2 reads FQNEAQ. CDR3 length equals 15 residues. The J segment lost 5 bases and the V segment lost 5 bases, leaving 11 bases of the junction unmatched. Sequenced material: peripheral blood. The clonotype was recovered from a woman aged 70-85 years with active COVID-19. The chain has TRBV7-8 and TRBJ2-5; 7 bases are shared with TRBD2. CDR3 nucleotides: TGTGCCAGCAGCCTCGGGACTAATATAGGGGAGACCCAGTACTTC. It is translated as CASSLGTNIGETQYF.